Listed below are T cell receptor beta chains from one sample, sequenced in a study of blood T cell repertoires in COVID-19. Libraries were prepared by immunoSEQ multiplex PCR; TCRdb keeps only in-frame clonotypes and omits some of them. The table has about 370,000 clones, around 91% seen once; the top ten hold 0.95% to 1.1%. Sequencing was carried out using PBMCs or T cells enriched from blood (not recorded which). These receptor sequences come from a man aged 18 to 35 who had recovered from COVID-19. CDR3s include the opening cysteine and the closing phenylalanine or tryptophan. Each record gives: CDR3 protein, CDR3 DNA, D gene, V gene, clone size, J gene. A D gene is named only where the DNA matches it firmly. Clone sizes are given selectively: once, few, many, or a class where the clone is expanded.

CASSFMSLGGETQYF,TGTGCCAGCAGCTTTATGAGTTTAGGGGGCGAGACCCAGTACTTC,TRBD1,TRBV11-1,NA,TRBJ2-5
CASSVQGALNTEAFF,TGTGCCAGCAGCGTACAGGGGGCCTTGAACACTGAAGCTTTCTTT,TRBD1,TRBV7-2,NA,TRBJ1-1
CASSLSGTPTYEQYF,TGTGCCAGCAGTCTATCCGGGACACCTACCTACGAGCAGTACTTC,NA,TRBV27,NA,TRBJ2-7
CASSSTGVSTDTQYF,TGTGCCAGCAGTTCGACAGGCGTCTCCACAGATACGCAGTATTTT,NA,TRBV6-4,NA,TRBJ2-3
CASSSVAGGRANEQFF,TGTGCCAGCAGCTCGGTCGCGGGCGGGAGGGCTAATGAGCAGTTCTTC,TRBD2,TRBV13,NA,TRBJ2-1
CASSKPDRDPNQPQHF,TGTGCCAGCAGCAAACCTGACAGGGATCCAAATCAGCCCCAGCATTTT,NA,TRBV21-1,NA,TRBJ1-5
CASSIRAGKETQYF,TGTGCCAGTAGTATAAGGGCGGGAAAAGAGACCCAGTACTTC,NA,TRBV19,once,TRBJ2-5
CASSARGYEQYF,TGTGCCAGCAGCGCGAGAGGGTACGAGCAGTACTTC,NA,TRBV11-2,NA,TRBJ2-7
CASSLRDPSTDTQYF,TGTGCCAGCAGCTTGCGGGACCCTAGCACAGATACGCAGTATTTT,NA,TRBV7-3,NA,TRBJ2-3
CASSLARGSNEKLFF,TGTGCCAGCAGCTTGGCCCGGGGTAGTAATGAAAAACTGTTTTTT,NA,TRBV5-4,NA,TRBJ1-4
CASSSRGQGNTIYF,TGTGCCAGCAGCTCCAGGGGGCAGGGAAACACCATATATTTT,TRBD1,TRBV28,NA,TRBJ1-3
CASSYRTMNTEAFF,TGTGCCAGCAGTTACAGGACCATGAACACTGAAGCTTTCTTT,NA,TRBV2,NA,TRBJ1-1
CASSLDSNQPQHF,TGTGCCAGCAGCCTTGACAGTAATCAGCCCCAGCATTTT,NA,TRBV6-2/TRBV6-3,NA,TRBJ1-5
CASSLIVTSTYRTDTQYF,TGTGCCAGCAGCTTAATCGTGACTAGCACATATCGCACAGATACGCAGTATTTT,TRBD2,TRBV7-8,once,TRBJ2-3
CASSPGGFTDTQYF,TGTGCCAGCAGCCCGGGGGGTTTCACAGATACGCAGTATTTT,TRBD2,TRBV5-6,NA,TRBJ2-3
CASRVGQLSSGNTIYF,TGTGCCAGCAGAGTGGGACAGCTGAGCTCTGGAAACACCATATATTTT,TRBD1,TRBV2,NA,TRBJ1-3